These T cell receptor beta chains were read from a single sample in a study of blood T cell repertoires in COVID-19. Profiled with immunoSEQ multiplex PCR; TCRdb holds only in-frame clones, not every one. The table shows some 40,000 clones, with roughly 80% occurring only once. Specimen: peripheral blood. The receptors were gathered from a man aged 65 to 85 with acute or convalescent COVID-19. Each CDR3 is given with its conserved first and last residue. The D gene is left open where the match is weak. Clone size appears in some rows only: once, few, many, or a class for an expanded clone.

V gene	clone size	D gene	J gene	CDR3 DNA	CDR3 protein
TRBV2	.	.	TRBJ1-2	TGTGCCAGCAGTGACCCAGGGCGCTATGGCTACACCTTC	CASSDPGRYGYTF
TRBV27	.	.	TRBJ1-2	TGTGCCAGCAGTTCGCTTCAGGGCGCCTATGGCTACACCTTC	CASSSLQGAYGYTF
TRBV6-5	.	.	TRBJ1-2	TGTGCCAGCAGTTCCGCGGTTGAGGTCTATGGCTACACCTTC	CASSSAVEVYGYTF
TRBV6-5	.	.	TRBJ2-5	TGTGCCAGCAGTTACGGGGTAGCGACCGAGACCCAGTACTTC	CASSYGVATETQYF
TRBV5-8	.	.	TRBJ2-1	TGTGCCAGCAGCTTGGTCGGCGGTCCCTACAATGAGCAGTTCTTC	CASSLVGGPYNEQFF
TRBV16	.	TRBD2	TRBJ2-1	TGTGCCAGCAGCCAATTCCGGGGCCCGGGGGGCAATGAGCAGTTCTTC	CASSQFRGPGGNEQFF
TRBV29-1	.	TRBD2	TRBJ2-3	TGCAGCGTGATGACTAGCGCCGTGGTGGATACGCAGTATTTT	CSVMTSAVVDTQYF
TRBV18	.	TRBD1	TRBJ1-4	TGTGCCAGCTCACTTGTTACCGGACAGGGATTAAATGAAAAACTGTTTTTT	CASSLVTGQGLNEKLFF
TRBV14	.	.	TRBJ1-4	TGTGCCAGCAGCCAGGGGAGTCGGGAAAAACTGTTTTTT	CASSQGSREKLFF
TRBV15	.	TRBD1	TRBJ2-7	TGTGCCACCAGCAGAGATGGGACAGGCTCCTACGAGCAGTACTTC	CATSRDGTGSYEQYF
TRBV11-2	.	TRBD1	TRBJ2-5	TGTGCCAGCAGCCCCGGGACAGGGGGGCAAGAGACCCAGTACTTC	CASSPGTGGQETQYF
TRBV27	.	.	TRBJ1-2	TGTGCCGCTGGGGACCGGGGGGCGCGGAACTATGGCTACACCTTC	CAAGDRGARNYGYTF
TRBV25-1	few	.	TRBJ1-2	TGTGCCAGCAGTGAGCCGGGTTTAGGGGCCTACACCTTC	CASSEPGLGAYTF
TRBV6-2/TRBV6-3	.	.	TRBJ1-6	TGTGCCAGCAGTTACTCTCCAGGGAATAATTCACCCCTCCACTTT	CASSYSPGNNSPLHF
TRBV6-4	once	TRBD2	TRBJ2-1	TGTGCCAGCAGTCGAAATCCCATTAGCGGGGGGGCCTACAATGAGCAGTTCTTC	CASSRNPISGGAYNEQFF
TRBV7-2	.	TRBD1	TRBJ1-1	TGTGCCAGCAGCTTCGGACAGGGGTGGGGGAACACTGAAGCTTTCTTT	CASSFGQGWGNTEAFF
TRBV19	.	.	TRBJ1-1	TGTGCCAGTAAGGCCATGGGGGCCCCGAACACTGAAGCTTTCTTT	CASKAMGAPNTEAFF